This T cell receptor beta chain was recovered during a study of shared clonotypes between healthy human individuals. Overall study findings and caveats: Only blood was sampled; tissue repertoires likely differ. When naive CD4 clonotypes were compared across a few donors, around 5% were shared. What limited the represented genetic and exposure-history diversity was the small number of donors.

Germline loops: CDR1 SGHAT, CDR2 FQNNGV. This CDR3 region has 12 residues. V gave up 5 bases and J gave up 6 bases, with 9 bases separating them. Repertoires were generated with immunoSEQ multiplex PCR, while TCRdb's copy carries only in-frame clones and drops some. The sample carries around 2.5 million clones, 80% to 95% recorded once. Donation came from healthy HIV-negative adults that had no recent acute infections or vaccinations. To note about this clone: Antigen specificity is unknown.

Sample: naive CD4+ T cells from PBMCs. As to subset: CD45RA+ positively selected. The source is a man aged 18-30 years in good health. Some clones in this sample may be carry-over from other donors' samples. The V gene is TRBV11-2, the J gene TRBJ2-3, with D uncertain. CDR3 sequence: CASSQNHDTQYF. CDR3 nucleotides: TGTGCCAGCAGCCAAAATCACGATACGCAGTATTTT.